This note documents a single TCR beta chain sequence. The sample carries other DNA sequences with the same CDR3. This sample is part of a study of blood T cell repertoires in COVID-19. Assay: immunoSEQ multiplex PCR; the TCRdb copy retains only in-frame clones and omits some. The sample yields 350,000 to 400,000 clones, 80% to 95% seen once. This CDR3 region has 15 residues. Trimming left V 0 bases short and J 0 bases short, with 7 bases between. The germline V gene has CDR1 SGHRS and CDR2 YFSETQ. The J gene is TRBJ1-5, the V gene TRBV5-1, with a weak D call TRBD1 (5 bases). The source material was PBMCs or T cells enriched from blood (not recorded which). This clonotype originated in a woman in her 40s who had been exposed to COVID-19. CDR3 region: CASSLGDSSNQPQHF. In nucleotides, the CDR3 is TGCGCCAGCAGCTTGGGCGACAGTAGCAATCAGCCCCAGCATTTT.